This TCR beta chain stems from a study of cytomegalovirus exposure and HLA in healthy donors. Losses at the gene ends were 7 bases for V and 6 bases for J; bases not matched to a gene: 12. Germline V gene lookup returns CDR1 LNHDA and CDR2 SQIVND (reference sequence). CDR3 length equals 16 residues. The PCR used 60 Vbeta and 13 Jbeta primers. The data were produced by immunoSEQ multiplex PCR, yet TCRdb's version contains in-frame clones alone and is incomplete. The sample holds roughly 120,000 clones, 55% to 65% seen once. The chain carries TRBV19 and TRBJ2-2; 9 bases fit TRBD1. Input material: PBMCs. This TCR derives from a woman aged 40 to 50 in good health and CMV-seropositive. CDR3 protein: CASKRPGTGFAGELFF. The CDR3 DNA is TGTGCCAGTAAGAGGCCTGGGACAGGGTTCGCCGGGGAGCTGTTTTTT.